Listed below are T cell receptor beta chains from one sample, sequenced in a study of blood T cells in healthy people across ages. A single record per CDR3 protein comes from TCRdb applying MiXCR to the 5' RACE reads. This sample yields about 670,000 distinct CDR3 sequences, of which roughly half are seen a single time; approximately 13% belongs to the top ten. What was sequenced was blood. The receptors come from a woman of 80 years or more in good health. Each CDR3 is given with its conserved first and last residue. A D gene is named only where the DNA matches it firmly. Only part of the rows carry a size: once, few, many, or a class if the clone is expanded.

V	J	size	D	CDR3	DNA
TRBV10-3	TRBJ2-3	few	TRBD1	CAIRNGQGALGTDTQYF	TGTGCCATCAGAAATGGACAGGGGGCATTGGGCACAGATACGCAGTATTTT
TRBV6-2/TRBV6-3	TRBJ2-5	.	TRBD2	CASSYLRTSGETQYF	TGTGCCAGCAGTTACCTAAGGACTAGCGGAGAGACCCAGTACTTC
TRBV24-1	TRBJ1-1	many	.	CATSDPNTEAFF	TGTGCCACCAGTGACCCGAACACTGAAGCTTTCTTT
TRBV12-3/TRBV12-4	TRBJ2-4	many	.	CASSYGTHKNIQYF	TGTGCCAGCAGTTACGGGACACATAAAAACATTCAGTACTTC
TRBV27	TRBJ2-1	many	.	CASRDPRRSEQFF	TGTGCCAGCCGGGACCCACGTCGGTCTGAGCAGTTCTTC
TRBV13	TRBJ2-5	many	.	CASSPPGSETQYF	TGTGCCAGCAGCCCCCCAGGGTCAGAGACCCAGTACTTC
TRBV7-9	TRBJ1-2	.	TRBD1	CASSTSTGGNYGYTF	TGTGCCAGCAGCACCTCGACAGGGGGCAACTATGGCTACACCTTC
TRBV6-5	TRBJ1-2	.	.	CASSPDHTDYGYTF	TGTGCCAGCAGCCCAGATCATACTGACTATGGCTACACCTTC
TRBV12-3/TRBV12-4	TRBJ2-5	many	.	CASTDPNQETQYF	TGTGCCAGCACGGACCCAAACCAAGAGACCCAGTACTTC
TRBV20-1	TRBJ2-5	.	.	CSARDGDFQETQYF	TGCAGTGCTAGAGACGGGGACTTCCAAGAGACCCAGTACTTC
TRBV9	TRBJ2-5	few	TRBD2	CASSVGGYQETQYF	TGTGCCAGCAGCGTGGGGGGGTACCAAGAGACCCAGTACTTC
TRBV5-1	TRBJ2-5	.	TRBD2	CASSLGTSNQETQYF	TGCGCCAGCAGCCTGGGGACTAGCAACCAAGAGACCCAGTACTTC
TRBV11-3	TRBJ2-3	few	TRBD2	CASSLFRGGPLTDTQYF	TGTGCCAGCAGCTTATTTCGGGGGGGGCCACTCACAGATACGCAGTATTTT
TRBV19	TRBJ1-6	.	.	CASSIQSGNNNSPLHF	TGTGCCAGTAGTATTCAGTCCGGGAACAACAATTCACCCCTCCACTTT
TRBV20-1	TRBJ2-7	few	.	CSARDRLRGAPYEQYF	TGCAGTGCTAGAGATCGCTTGCGGGGAGCCCCTTACGAGCAGTACTTC
TRBV9	TRBJ2-7	.	.	CASSAQGRAFNVQYF	TGTGCCAGCAGTGCACAGGGTCGGGCTTTCAATGTGCAGTACTTC
TRBV11-2	TRBJ1-1	.	.	CASTRGLGAFF	TGTGCCAGCACCCGGGGGTTGGGAGCTTTCTTT
TRBV20-1	TRBJ1-1	.	TRBD1	CGASSGGGTEAFF	TGCGGTGCTAGTTCAGGGGGAGGAACTGAAGCTTTCTTT
TRBV20-1	TRBJ1-5	many	.	CSASYGRRRQPQHF	TGCAGTGCTAGCTATGGCAGGAGGAGGCAGCCCCAGCATTTT
TRBV7-9	TRBJ2-7	.	TRBD1	CASSTRPDRASYEQYF	TGTGCCAGCAGCACCAGGCCGGACAGGGCCTCCTACGAGCAGTACTTC
TRBV20-1	TRBJ2-5	.	TRBD2	CSARVAGGPQETQYF	TGCAGTGCTAGAGTAGCGGGGGGGCCTCAAGAGACCCAGTACTTC
TRBV5-1	TRBJ1-3	.	.	CASSLTVSGNTIYF	TGCGCCAGCAGCCTGACAGTGTCTGGAAACACCATATATTTT
TRBV3-1	TRBJ2-7	few	.	CASSQVGGAGRYF	TGTGCTAGCAGCCAAGTAGGGGGGGCAGGGAGGTACTTC
TRBV5-1	TRBJ2-1	.	TRBD1	CASSGAQGVGEQFF	TGCGCCAGCAGCGGGGCCCAGGGGGTCGGTGAGCAGTTCTTC
TRBV5-1	TRBJ1-2	.	.	CASSFGQPYGYTF	TGCGCCAGCAGCTTCGGACAGCCTTATGGCTACACCTTC
TRBV20-1	TRBJ1-5	.	.	CSALRGPQYSNQPQHF	TGCAGTGCTCTACGAGGGCCACAGTATAGCAATCAGCCCCAGCATTTT
TRBV30	TRBJ1-1	.	.	CAWGGRQNTEAFF	TGTGCCTGGGGGGGCAGGCAGAACACTGAAGCTTTCTTT
TRBV5-1	TRBJ2-3	many	.	CASSSPAGAMTDTQYF	TGCGCCAGCAGCTCCCCGGCAGGGGCAATGACAGATACGCAGTATTTT
TRBV29-1	TRBJ2-5	.	TRBD1	CSVDRGPETQYF	TGCAGCGTGGACAGGGGTCCTGAGACCCAGTACTTC
TRBV4-2	TRBJ1-5	.	.	CASSQDRVKPQHF	TGTGCCAGCAGCCAAGACAGGGTGAAGCCCCAGCATTTT
TRBV9	TRBJ2-7	.	TRBD2	CASSVASGGAYEQYF	TGTGCCAGCAGCGTAGCAAGCGGGGGGGCCTACGAGCAGTACTTC
TRBV10-3	TRBJ2-1	many	TRBD2	CAISEGSGSYGNEQFF	TGTGCCATCAGTGAAGGAAGCGGGAGCTATGGCAATGAGCAGTTCTTC
TRBV2	TRBJ2-2	few	TRBD1	CASSATGVGSGELFF	TGTGCCAGCAGTGCAACAGGGGTGGGTTCCGGGGAGCTGTTTTTT
TRBV19	TRBJ2-1	few	TRBD2	CASTLVAGGPGEQFF	TGTGCCAGTACTTTGGTAGCGGGAGGGCCTGGGGAGCAGTTCTTC
TRBV12-3/TRBV12-4	TRBJ2-6	.	TRBD1	CASSLQGAHSGANVLTF	TGTGCCAGCAGTTTGCAGGGGGCGCACTCTGGGGCCAACGTCCTGACTTTC
TRBV3-1	TRBJ1-5	.	.	CASSQEGWAQPQHF	TGTGCCAGCAGCCAAGAAGGATGGGCTCAGCCCCAGCATTTT
TRBV7-2	TRBJ1-2	.	.	CASSLKGGFTF	TGTGCCAGCAGCTTAAAGGGGGGATTCACCTTC
TRBV9	TRBJ1-2	.	.	CASSVDRSDGYTF	TGTGCCAGCAGTGTTGACAGGTCCGACGGCTACACCTTC
TRBV3-1	TRBJ2-7	.	TRBD2	CASSQLGGPSGIYEQYF	TGTGCCAGCAGCCAATTAGGAGGGCCTAGCGGTATCTACGAGCAGTACTTC
TRBV11-2	TRBJ1-2	many	TRBD1	CASSPPGDRGFHGYTF	TGTGCCAGCAGCCCCCCCGGGGACAGGGGCTTCCATGGCTACACCTTC
TRBV27	TRBJ2-1	few	TRBD1	CASSADRAIVHETQFF	TGTGCCAGCAGTGCGGACAGGGCGATCGTCCATGAGACCCAGTTCTTC
TRBV18	TRBJ1-2	.	TRBD1	CASSPQRRTGHYGYTF	TGTGCCAGCTCACCGCAACGGCGGACAGGGCACTATGGCTACACCTTC